The TCR beta chain described here comes from a study of cytomegalovirus exposure and HLA in healthy donors. The study ran its PCR with 60 Vbeta and 13 Jbeta primers. Assay used: immunoSEQ multiplex PCR; TCRdb lists only in-frame clones, some missing. The sample carries around 50,000 clones, approximately 84% recorded once. This sequence was found in a man aged 50-59 years in good health and CMV-seronegative. Specimen: PBMCs.

The CDR3 here is CASSARDRYNEQFF. DNA for the CDR3: TGTGCCAGCAGTGCAAGGGACAGATACAATGAGCAGTTCTTC. The chain has TRBV6-6 and TRBJ2-1; TRBD1 matches 7 bases. The germline CDR1 and CDR2 sequences are MNHNY and SVGAGI (reference sequence). CDR3 length: 14 amino acids. V gave up 5 bases and J gave up 4 bases; unmatched junction bases: 5.